Shown below are 21 T cell receptor beta chains from a single sample sequenced in a study of control samples from healthy donors and cancer patients. Produced via immunoSEQ multiplex PCR; TCRdb's table is partial and in-frame only. The sample contains 26,000 or so clones, 91% of which appear only once. Sequencing was carried out using PBMCs. The receptor set was obtained from a man aged 50-59 years with lung cancer.

The chain has TRBV3-1 (or the pseudogene TRBV3-2) and TRBJ1-2; TRBD1 is a possible D gene (5 bases). The germline V and J ends were trimmed by 6 bases and 9 bases, with 14 bases remaining between them. Germline loops: CDR1 LGHDT, CDR2 YNNKEL (reference sequence). The CDR3 is 12 residues long. The CDR3 coding sequence is TGTGCCAGCAGTGATACGGGACGAAGCTACACCTTC. Translation gives CASSDTGRSYTF.

The chain combines TRBV6-1 with TRBJ2-1, with a possible D match to TRBD2 (6 bases). The ends were cut back, 1 base at V and 4 bases at J, with 11 bases in the middle. CDR1 and CDR2 (germline): MNHNS, SASEGT. The CDR3 loop spans 15 amino acids. The DNA for the CDR3 is TGTGCCAGCAGTGAAGGGCGCGGGGCGTACAATGAGCAGTTCTTC. Translating gives CASSEGRGAYNEQFF.

The rearrangement links TRBV11-2 to TRBJ2-7; TRBD1 matches 9 bases. CDR1 is SGHAT, CDR2 FQNNGV, per germline. This CDR3 spans 14 amino acids. V was pared by 5 bases and J by 3 bases, with 5 bases of the junction left unmatched. The CDR3 coding sequence is TGTGCCAGCAGCCTAGGACAGGGGAACTACGAGCAGTACTTC. It translates to CASSLGQGNYEQYF.

This chain joins TRBV27 and TRBJ1-2, with no clear D. The length of the CDR3 is 15 residues. CDR1 and CDR2 from the germline V gene are MNHEY and SMNVEV (reference sequence). Between the trimmed V and J ends, which lost 3 bases and 4 bases, there was a span of 15 bases. The CDR3 spells CASSFHQTDGYGYTF. The CDR3 nucleotides read TGTGCCAGCAGTTTCCACCAAACCGACGGCTATGGCTACACCTTC.

The chain has TRBV28 and TRBJ1-5, with D possibly matching TRBD1 (5 bases). The ends were cut back, 2 bases at V and 6 bases at J, with 11 bases in the middle. This CDR3 is 14 amino acids long. From germline, CDR1 is MDHEN and CDR2 SYDVKM. CDR3 loop: CASSLERGGQPQHF. CDR3 DNA sequence: TGTGCCAGCAGTTTAGAGCGGGGGGGTCAGCCCCAGCATTTT.

J is TRBJ2-5 and V is TRBV6-1; D is ambiguous. The CDR3 spans 11 residues. V was trimmed by 3 bases and J by 2 bases, leaving 1 base between them. Germline V CDR1 and CDR2: MNHNS, SASEGT. The chain's CDR3 is CASSDQETQYF. The CDR3 nucleotides are TGTGCCAGCAGTGATCAAGAGACCCAGTACTTC.

The chain employs TRBV5-1 and TRBJ1-1, with 7 bases that match TRBD1. The CDR3 length is 16 residues. The ends lost 3 bases at V and 1 base at J; junction bases unmatched: 9. Germline V gene data show CDR1 as SGHRS and CDR2 as YFSETQ. In nucleotides, the CDR3 is TGCGCCAGCAGCTCCTTACAGGGGACACCGAACACTGAAGCTTTCTTT. This codes for CASSSLQGTPNTEAFF.

The chain couples TRBV5-4 to TRBJ2-6, with D possibly TRBD1 on 6 matching bases. The CDR3 totals 20 residues. Germline V gives CDR1 SGHNT, CDR2 YYREEE (reference sequence). V was pared by 0 bases and J by 0 bases, with 19 bases between. In DNA, the CDR3 is TGTGCCAGCAGCTTGGCAGTTTCGACAGGCGTACTCTCTGGGGCCAACGTCCTGACTTTC. Its protein is CASSLAVSTGVLSGANVLTF.

The chain links TRBV20-1 to TRBJ1-1; the D is unclear. CDR3 length equals 12 residues. V was cut by 3 bases and J by 4 bases, with 9 bases left in between. Germline V gene lookup returns CDR1 DFQATT and CDR2 SNEGSKA (reference sequence). Here the CDR3 DNA reads TGCAGTGCTAGTGAGGGCCCCACTGAAGCTTTCTTT. Translation: CSASEGPTEAFF.

This chain's CDR3 is CASSLAGYSPLHF. The CDR3 nucleotides are TGTGCCAGCAGCTTAGCAGGGTACTCACCCCTCCACTTT. The rearrangement uses TRBV7-2 and TRBJ1-6; D not certain. Germline CDR1 SGHTA, CDR2 FQGNSA. V dropped 0 bases and J dropped 10 bases, with 7 bases sitting between them. The CDR3 covers 13 residues.

This clone was detected a few times. This chain connects TRBV7-3 to TRBJ2-3; 7 bases agree with TRBD1. V was pared by 3 bases and J by 1 base, with 4 bases of the junction left unmatched. Germline V gene lookup returns CDR1 SGHTA and CDR2 FQGTGA. CDR3 size: 15 residues. The CDR3 protein is CASSLGQGGTDTQYF. The CDR3 nucleotides read TGTGCCAGCAGCTTGGGGCAGGGGGGCACAGATACGCAGTATTTT.

This chain joins TRBV6-2 or TRBV6-3 and TRBJ2-3, with 9 positions matching TRBD1. Germline V gene data show CDR1 as MNHEY and CDR2 as SVGEGT. V lost 6 bases, J lost 5 bases, and 18 bases stayed unmatched. The CDR3 sequence is 18 residues long. For the CDR3, the DNA is TGTGCCAGCAGCACCGGGACAGGGACATTTTTCCCCTTAGATACGCAGTATTTT. Protein: CASSTGTGTFFPLDTQYF.

This clone was picked up one time. The chain combines TRBV2 with TRBJ1-4, with 8 bases matching TRBD1. The CDR3 contains 14 residues. The germline gives CDR1 SNHLY, CDR2 FYNNEI. The junction had 4 bases not matched to a gene; V was cut back by 4 bases and J by 6 bases. The CDR3 is CASSGTGRDEKLFF. In DNA, the CDR3 is TGTGCCAGCAGTGGGACAGGGCGGGATGAAAAACTGTTTTTT.

This clone has more than one count but fewer than ten. The V call is TRBV27, the J call TRBJ2-7; TRBD1 aligns across 9 bases. V lost 1 base and J lost 6; bases outside the gene matches: 7. CDR3 length: 15 residues. Looked up from germline, CDR1 is MNHEY and CDR2 is SMNVEV (reference sequence). CDR3 bases: TGTGCCAGCAGTTTATACCCGGGACAGGGATCCGAGCAGTACTTC. It translates to CASSLYPGQGSEQYF.

This chain uses TRBV3-1 (or the pseudogene TRBV3-2) with TRBJ2-5; unclear D gene. CDR3 length: 14 residues. CDR1 and CDR2 (germline): LGHDT, YNNKEL (reference sequence). V lost 4 bases and J 4 bases, leaving 13 bases between the germline ends. The CDR3 DNA follows: TGTGCCAGCAGCCCCCACGTCGCCGGAGAGACCCAGTACTTC. Encoded protein: CASSPHVAGETQYF.

V and J are TRBV6-5 and TRBJ2-1, with D maybe TRBD1 (6 bases). Deletions cut 5 bases from V and 6 bases from J, with 14 bases between. The CDR3 loop spans 14 amino acids. The germline CDR1 and CDR2 sequences are MNHEY and SVGAGI. The chain's CDR3 is CASSRGGLLNEQFF. In DNA, the CDR3 is TGTGCCAGCAGTCGAGGGGGTTTGCTCAATGAGCAGTTCTTC.

The chain couples TRBV19 to TRBJ1-1; weak D call: TRBD1 (5 bases). V lost 5 bases to trimming and J lost 0 bases, with 7 bases between them. CDR1 is LNHDA, CDR2 SQIVND, per germline (reference sequence). CDR3 size: 13 residues. The CDR3 sequence is CASSATVNTEAFF. The DNA of the CDR3 is TGTGCCAGTAGTGCGACAGTGAACACTGAAGCTTTCTTT.

The chain is built from TRBV6-5 and TRBJ1-2; D gene ambiguous. Looked up from germline, CDR1 is MNHEY and CDR2 is SVGAGI. The V and J ends lost 0 bases and 8 bases respectively, with 19 bases between them. CDR3 length: 16 residues. The CDR3 nucleotides are TGTGCCAGCAGTTACTCGAGATTAGCACCCTCGAGGGGCTACACCTTC. Its translation: CASSYSRLAPSRGYTF.

This rearrangement joins TRBV7-2 to TRBJ2-3; the D is unclear. Trimming left V 4 bases short and J 0 bases short, with 5 bases between. Germline V gives CDR1 SGHTA, CDR2 FQGNSA. This CDR3 has 13 residues. The CDR3 loop reads CASSSPSTDTQYF. The CDR3 DNA sequence: TGTGCCAGCAGCTCCCCTAGCACAGATACGCAGTATTTT.

This sequence joins TRBV6-2 or TRBV6-3 and TRBJ2-7, with D possibly being TRBD1 or TRBD2 (5 bases each). This CDR3 has 14 amino acids. Germline V gives CDR1 MNHEY, CDR2 SVGEGT. V was trimmed by 1 base and J by 7 bases, leaving 14 bases between them. CDR3 region: CASSYWDPRREQYF. CDR3 coding DNA: TGTGCCAGCAGTTACTGGGACCCCCGGAGGGAGCAGTACTTC.

Only a few counts were recorded for this clone. This CDR3 is also generated by other DNA sequences in the sample. The chain has TRBV10-3 and TRBJ1-6; the D gene is possibly TRBD1 (5 bases). The CDR3 is 15 residues long. Germline V gene sequence: CDR1 ENHRY, CDR2 SYGVKD. V was pared by 6 bases and J by 11 bases, with 20 bases between. The CDR3, as DNA: TGTGCCATCAGCGCGGGCCTGGAGAGGGGTGCACCCCTCCACTTT. It translates to CAISAGLERGAPLHF.